The 29 T cell receptor beta chains below all came from one sample that was sequenced in a study of beta chain features in type 1 diabetes. Expressed TCRB transcripts were sequenced because the isolated RNA had all been reverse transcribed beforehand. Profiling relied on immunoSEQ multiplex PCR, and the TCRdb table lists in-frame clones only, not all of them. This sample carries about 250,000 clones, roughly 13% of them seen once, and the ten largest clones take around 0.025%. Sequencing was done on a sample of naive CD4+ T cells from blood. The receptors come from a woman in her forties in good health.

This clone was counted between two and nine times. The chain employs TRBV6-1 and TRBJ2-3; D might be TRBD2 (6 bases). The germline V gene encodes CDR1 MNHNS and CDR2 SASEGT. V was clipped by 11 bases and J by 6 bases, with 21 bases between them. The length of the CDR3 is 14 residues. The chain's CDR3 is CAARVSVGRDTQYF. CDR3 coding DNA: TGTGCCGCCAGGGTATCGGTTGGGAGGGATACGCAGTATTTT.

The V and J genes are TRBV5-1 and TRBJ2-3, with TRBD1 as a possible D gene (6 bases). Deletions cut 4 bases from V and 0 bases from J, with 12 bases between. Looked up from germline, CDR1 is SGHRS and CDR2 is YFSETQ. The CDR3 is made up of 15 amino acids. The CDR3 DNA reads as TGCGCCAGCAGCGTAGGACAGAAAAGCACAGATACGCAGTATTTT. As protein: CASSVGQKSTDTQYF.

This clone occurred a few times. CDR3 bases: TGTGCCACCGCGTGGGCAGGGAGGGATCAGCCCCAGCATTTT. Translating it yields CATAWAGRDQPQHF. The rearrangement joins TRBV19 to TRBJ1-5; D possibly corresponds to TRBD1 (5 bases). Germline V gives CDR1 LNHDA, CDR2 SQIVND (reference sequence). The V end was cut by 10 bases, the J end by 5 bases, with 18 bases between. This CDR3 has 14 residues.

This chain connects TRBV6-5 to TRBJ2-3; no clear D gene. The CDR3 is made up of 15 amino acids. The germline V gene encodes CDR1 MNHEY and CDR2 SVGAGI. V lost 8 bases, J lost 1 base, and 16 bases lay in between. The CDR3 bases are TGTGCCAGCGTTTATTGGGCTACGCGCACAGATACGCAGTATTTT. As protein: CASVYWATRTDTQYF.

The CDR3 loop is CASSLVGGGTQPQHF. The CDR3 DNA is TGTGCCAGCAGCTTAGTTGGGGGGGGCACTCAGCCCCAGCATTTT. The J gene is TRBJ1-5, the V gene TRBV7-2, with D possibly being TRBD1 (6 bases). V was pared by 1 base and J by 6 bases, with 13 bases between. The CDR3 totals 15 residues. CDR1 is SGHTA, CDR2 FQGNSA, per germline.

This clone was seen a handful of times. The genes are TRBV5-1 and TRBJ2-6; the D gene is possibly TRBD2 (6 bases). V was clipped by 2 bases and J by 2 bases, with 14 bases between them. CDR3 length equals 17 residues. Looked up from germline, CDR1 is SGHRS and CDR2 is YFSETQ. CDR3 sequence (DNA): TGCGCCAGCAGCTTCGGGGGACTGTCTGCTGGGGCCAACGTCCTGACTTTC. Its translation is CASSFGGLSAGANVLTF.

The chain uses TRBV28 and TRBJ2-2; 9 bases align to TRBD1. The CDR3 totals 14 residues. Germline assignment: CDR1 MDHEN and CDR2 SYDVKM. V was clipped by 5 bases and J by 9 bases; unmatched bases: 7. The CDR3, as DNA: TGTGCCAGCAGTACGGGACAGGGCGACCGGGAGCTGTTTTTT. Encoded protein: CASSTGQGDRELFF.

The rearrangement links TRBV5-1 to TRBJ2-5, with TRBD2 matching over 12 bases. V trimming: 3 bases; J trimming: 1 base; junction bases outside the gene matches: 4. Germline lookup yields CDR1 SGHRS and CDR2 YFSETQ. This CDR3 is 16 amino acids long. CDR3 in DNA: TGCGCCAGCAGCTCCCTAGCGGGGGGGCTCCAAGAGACCCAGTACTTC. As protein: CASSSLAGGLQETQYF.

This clone was detected only a few times. The J gene is TRBJ2-2, the V gene TRBV7-2, with D perhaps matching TRBD2 (6 bases). The CDR3 has 15 residues. Trimming cost V 6 bases and J 2 bases, with 13 bases left between them. Germline CDR1 and CDR2: SGHTA and FQGNSA. The CDR3 DNA sequence: TGTGCCAGCAGTACCACCGGGGGAAACACCGGGGAGCTGTTTTTT. Encoded protein: CASSTTGGNTGELFF.

As DNA, the CDR3 is TGTGCCAGCAATCTTAGGGGGAACACTGAAGCTTTCTTT. As protein: CASNLRGNTEAFF. The rearrangement joins TRBV2 to TRBJ1-1; D possibly corresponds to TRBD1 (5 bases). V lost 7 bases, J lost 1 base, and 10 bases lay in between. The CDR3 runs to 13 residues. The germline CDR1 and CDR2 sequences are SNHLY and FYNNEI. Using reference TRBV2 and TRBJ1-1 for the parts outside the CDR3, the full variable domain is EPEVTQTPSHQVTQMGQEVILRCVPISNHLYFYWYRQILGQKVEFLVSFYNNEISEKSEIFDDQFSVERPDGSNFTLKIRSTKLEDSAMYFCASNLRGNTEAFFGQGTRLTVV.

This clone was seen only a few times. This chain links TRBV29-1 with TRBJ2-7, with 7 bases matching TRBD1. There are 13 residues in the CDR3. V lost 7 bases and J lost 6; bases outside the gene matches: 12. Germline loops: CDR1 SQVTM, CDR2 ANQGSEA. CDR3 loop: CSARPDRVGEQYF. The CDR3 bases are TGCAGCGCCCGCCCCGACAGGGTAGGCGAGCAGTACTTC.

The gene calls are TRBV7-2 and TRBJ1-5; 9 nucleotides agree with TRBD1. Germline trimming cut 3 bases from V and 6 bases from J; bases unmatched to any gene: 3. Germline CDR1 and CDR2: SGHTA and FQGNSA. This CDR3 spans 14 amino acids. The CDR3 protein is CASSLDRGPQPQHF. The CDR3 coding sequence is TGTGCCAGCAGCTTGGACAGGGGTCCTCAGCCCCAGCATTTT.

This clone turned up a few times. The rearrangement joins TRBV9 to TRBJ1-2; TRBD1 matches at 8 bases. The germline V gene has CDR1 SGDLS and CDR2 YYNGEE. V gave up 5 bases and J gave up 4 bases; unmatched junction bases: 7. The CDR3 is made up of 14 amino acids. The CDR3 reads CASRPPGQGYGYTF. CDR3 nucleotides: TGTGCCAGCAGGCCTCCCGGACAGGGCTATGGCTACACCTTC.

This clone was seen more than once but under ten times. The gene calls are TRBV5-8 and TRBJ1-2, with 8 bases fitting TRBD1. From germline, CDR1 is SGHTS and CDR2 YDEGEE. V dropped 4 bases and J dropped 4; count of bases not matched to a gene: 9. The CDR3 runs to 15 residues. The CDR3 region has the DNA TGTGCCAGCAGCACCGGGACAGGTCCCCCCTATGGCTACACCTTC. Residues: CASSTGTGPPYGYTF.

This rearrangement joins TRBV5-1 to TRBJ1-6; no clear D gene. Trimming pared 4 bases from V and 10 bases from J, leaving 12 bases between. CDR1 SGHRS and CDR2 YFSETQ come from the germline V gene. CDR3 length equals 13 residues. The CDR3 region is CASSLDSDSPLHF. In DNA, the CDR3 is TGCGCCAGCAGCCTAGACTCAGACTCACCCCTCCACTTT.

V is TRBV15 and J is TRBJ2-7; tentative D call: TRBD1 (5 bases). Germline loops: CDR1 LNHNV, CDR2 YYDKDF (reference sequence). The CDR3 runs 13 residues. V gave up 0 bases and J gave up 6 bases, with 9 bases separating them. The CDR3 sequence is CATSRDSRGEQYF. CDR3 bases: TGTGCCACCAGCAGAGATAGTAGGGGCGAGCAGTACTTC.

This sequence joins TRBV4-3 and TRBJ2-1; 7 positions agree with TRBD1. The germline gives CDR1 LGHNA, CDR2 YSLEER. V dropped 0 bases and J dropped 2; count of bases not matched to a gene: 4. The CDR3 runs to 16 residues. Here the CDR3 DNA reads TGCGCCAGCAGCCAAGAAATCACAGGGGCCTACAATGAGCAGTTCTTC. This sequence encodes CASSQEITGAYNEQFF.

V and J are TRBV9 and TRBJ2-3; 13 bases line up with TRBD2. The CDR3 loop spans 17 amino acids. CDR1 is SGDLS, CDR2 YYNGEE, per germline. V lost 3 bases and J lost 4; bases outside the gene matches: 8. CDR3 loop: CASSARLAGGGADTQYF. The CDR3 DNA is TGTGCCAGCAGCGCACGACTAGCGGGGGGTGGGGCAGATACGCAGTATTTT. Full variable domain (missing parts from reference TRBV9 and TRBJ2-3): DSGVTQTPKHLITATGQRVTLRCSPRSGDLSVYWYQQSLDQGLQFLIQYYNGEERAKGNILERFSAQQFPDLHSELNLSSLELGDSALYFCASSARLAGGGADTQYFGPGTRLTVL.

This clone was seen a handful of times. The rearrangement uses TRBV2 and TRBJ2-2, with D possibly being TRBD1 (5 bases). This CDR3 has 16 amino acids. Deletions cut 4 bases from V and 4 bases from J, with 16 bases between. Per the germline V gene, CDR1 is SNHLY and CDR2 is FYNNEI. Here the CDR3 DNA reads TGTGCCAGCAGTGGGCATTGGGGCCAGGTCACCGGGGAGCTGTTTTTT. It is translated as CASSGHWGQVTGELFF. Looking up the rest from reference TRBV2 and TRBJ2-2 gives the full variable domain: EPEVTQTPSHQVTQMGQEVILRCVPISNHLYFYWYRQILGQKVEFLVSFYNNEISEKSEIFDDQFSVERPDGSNFTLKIRSTKLEDSAMYFCASSGHWGQVTGELFFGEGSRLTVL.

V usage is TRBV18 and J usage is TRBJ2-7, with 7 bases aligning to TRBD1. Germline-derived CDR1 and CDR2 are KGHSH and LQKENI. Trimming took 3 bases from V and 2 from J; bases not matched to a gene: 1. This CDR3 has 13 residues. CDR3 amino acids: CASSPGTAYEQYF. The CDR3 DNA sequence: TGTGCCAGCTCACCGGGGACAGCCTACGAGCAGTACTTC.

The chain links TRBV19 to TRBJ2-1; no clear D. Germline assignment: CDR1 LNHDA and CDR2 SQIVND (reference sequence). The CDR3 spans 15 residues. Trimming cost V 7 bases and J 9 bases, with 22 bases left between them. This chain's CDR3 is CASNMRKAPLGEQFF. The CDR3 nucleotides are TGTGCCAGTAATATGAGGAAAGCGCCCCTCGGTGAGCAGTTCTTC.

The sample holds a few counts of this clone. V usage is TRBV5-1 and J usage is TRBJ1-2; 8 bases fit TRBD1. Per the germline V gene, CDR1 is SGHRS and CDR2 is YFSETQ. V gave up 0 bases and J gave up 2 bases; unmatched junction bases: 6. The CDR3 consists of 16 residues. As DNA, the CDR3 is TGCGCCAGCAGCTTGGCTTGGGACAGGACGAACTATGGCTACACCTTC. Translating it yields CASSLAWDRTNYGYTF.

This rearrangement joins TRBV5-1 to TRBJ2-3, with 8 bases identical to TRBD1. Germline loops: CDR1 SGHRS, CDR2 YFSETQ. V shed 5 bases and J 3 bases; nucleotides not matched to a gene: 8. The CDR3 is made up of 15 amino acids. CDR3 in DNA: TGCGCCAGCAGTCCCGGACAGGGTTGGACAGATACGCAGTATTTT. Translated: CASSPGQGWTDTQYF.

The genes are TRBV11-2 and TRBJ2-5, with 9 bases identical to TRBD1. The V gene end was trimmed by 1 base and the J gene end by 4 bases; junction bases not matched to a gene: 10. Germline CDR1 SGHAT, CDR2 FQNNGV. The CDR3 is made up of 17 amino acids. The CDR3 loop is CASSLGSRTGVGETQYF. CDR3 bases: TGTGCCAGCAGCTTAGGATCTCGGACAGGGGTTGGAGAGACCCAGTACTTC.

Only a few counts were recorded for this clone. The CDR3 coding sequence is TGTGCCAGCAGTCCCGGGACAGGGGGAGCTTTCTTT. It specifies CASSPGTGGAFF. This rearrangement joins TRBV6-1 to TRBJ1-1, with TRBD1 identical over 11 bases. CDR1 and CDR2 (germline): MNHNS, SASEGT. This CDR3 is 12 amino acids long. Trimming took 5 bases from V and 10 from J; bases not matched to a gene: 3.

This clone has a single count. The V call is TRBV2, the J call TRBJ2-5, with TRBD2 as a possible D gene (6 bases). Per the germline V gene, CDR1 is SNHLY and CDR2 is FYNNEI. The CDR3 is made up of 17 amino acids. V shed 1 base and J shed 5 bases, with 20 bases lying between them. The CDR3 region has the DNA TGTGCCAGCAGTGAAGTAAGGAGGGTGGCTCAAGTGGAGACCCAGTACTTC. Its translation is CASSEVRRVAQVETQYF. The complete variable domain, with remaining parts taken from reference TRBV2 and TRBJ2-5, reads EPEVTQTPSHQVTQMGQEVILRCVPISNHLYFYWYRQILGQKVEFLVSFYNNEISEKSEIFDDQFSVERPDGSNFTLKIRSTKLEDSAMYFCASSEVRRVAQVETQYFGPGTRLLVL.

This clone was recorded a few times. The rearrangement joins TRBV6-4 to TRBJ2-3; 10 nucleotides agree with TRBD2. Trimming cost V 8 bases and J 0 bases; bases outside gene matches: 5. The germline V gene has CDR1 MRHNA and CDR2 SNTAGT. This CDR3 is built from 15 residues. CDR3 residues: CASGELAGSTDTQYF. The CDR3 coding sequence is TGTGCCAGCGGGGAACTAGCGGGGAGCACAGATACGCAGTATTTT.

The chain employs TRBV6-1 and TRBJ2-5; the D gene is possibly TRBD2 (6 bases). The CDR3 consists of 15 residues. V was clipped by 6 bases and J by 1 base, with 15 bases between them. Germline CDR1 is MNHNS and CDR2 is SASEGT. The CDR3 nucleotides are TGTGCCAGCAGAAGGGGAGGTGGAACCCAAGAGACCCAGTACTTC. This codes for CASRRGGGTQETQYF.

In DNA form, the CDR3 reads TGTGCCAGCAGCTTACGCGGCGCATCCACCGGGGAGCTGTTTTTT. This translates into CASSLRGASTGELFF. The rearrangement joins TRBV13 to TRBJ2-2; D is uncertain. This CDR3 comprises 15 residues. V was cut by 2 bases and J by 4 bases, with 11 bases left in between. Germline loops: CDR1 PRHDT, CDR2 FYEKMQ (reference sequence).